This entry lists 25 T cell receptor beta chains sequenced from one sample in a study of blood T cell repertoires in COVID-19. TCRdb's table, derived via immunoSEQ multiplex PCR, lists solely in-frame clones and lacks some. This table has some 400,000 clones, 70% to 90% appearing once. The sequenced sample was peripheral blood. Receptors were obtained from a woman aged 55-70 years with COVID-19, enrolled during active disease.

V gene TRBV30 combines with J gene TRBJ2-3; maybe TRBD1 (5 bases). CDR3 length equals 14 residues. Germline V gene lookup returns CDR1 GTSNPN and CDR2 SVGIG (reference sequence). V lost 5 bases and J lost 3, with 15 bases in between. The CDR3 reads CAWRHQGGTDTQYF. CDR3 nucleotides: TGTGCCTGGCGACATCAGGGTGGGACAGATACGCAGTATTTT.

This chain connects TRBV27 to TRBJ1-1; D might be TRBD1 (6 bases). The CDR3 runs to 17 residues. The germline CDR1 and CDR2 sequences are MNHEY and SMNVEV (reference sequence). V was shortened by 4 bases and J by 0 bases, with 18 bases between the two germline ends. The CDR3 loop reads CASSYWGTRNMNTEAFF. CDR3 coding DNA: TGTGCCAGCAGTTATTGGGGGACACGGAACATGAACACTGAAGCTTTCTTT.

The CDR3 sequence is CASSLFAGDPNEKLFF. The CDR3 region has the DNA TGCGCCAGCAGCCTCTTCGCGGGGGACCCTAATGAAAAACTGTTTTTT. V gene TRBV5-1 combines with J gene TRBJ1-4; D is possibly TRBD1 (5 bases). The CDR3 covers 16 residues. CDR1 is SGHRS and CDR2 is YFSETQ in the germline V gene. V was cut by 4 bases and J by 3 bases, with 16 bases left in between.

CDR3 in amino acids: CAWSVQGPLGQPQHF. Written as DNA, the CDR3 is TGTGCCTGGAGTGTACAGGGGCCCTTAGGACAGCCCCAGCATTTT. The V call is TRBV30, the J call TRBJ1-5, with 7 positions matching TRBD1. The V gene's germline CDR1 is GTSNPN and CDR2 SVGIG (reference sequence). This CDR3 is built from 15 residues. V lost 0 bases, J lost 7 bases, and 9 bases stayed unmatched.

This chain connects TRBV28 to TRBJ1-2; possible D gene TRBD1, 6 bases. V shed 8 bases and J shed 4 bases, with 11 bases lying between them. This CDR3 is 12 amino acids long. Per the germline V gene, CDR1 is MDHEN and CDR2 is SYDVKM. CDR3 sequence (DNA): TGTGCCAGCCGAGGGGGGGTCTATGGCTACACCTTC. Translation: CASRGGVYGYTF.

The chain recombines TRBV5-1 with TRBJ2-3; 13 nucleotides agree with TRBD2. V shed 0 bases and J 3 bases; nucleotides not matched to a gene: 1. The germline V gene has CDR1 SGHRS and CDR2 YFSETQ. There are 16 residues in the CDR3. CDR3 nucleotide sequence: TGCGCCAGCAGCTTGGCGACTAGCGGGGGGACAGATACGCAGTATTTT. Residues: CASSLATSGGTDTQYF. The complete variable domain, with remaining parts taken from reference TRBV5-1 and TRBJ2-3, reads KAGVTQTPRYLIKTRGQQVTLSCSPISGHRSVSWYQQTPGQGLQFLFEYFSETQRNKGNFPGRFSGRQFSNSRSEMNVSTLELGDSALYLCASSLATSGGTDTQYFGPGTRLTVL.

CDR3 amino acids: CASSYSGQADTQYF. In nucleotides, the CDR3 is TGTGCCAGCAGTTACTCCGGACAGGCAGATACGCAGTATTTT. V and J are TRBV6-5 and TRBJ2-3; 7 bases align to TRBD1. This CDR3 spans 14 amino acids. The germline CDR1 and CDR2 sequences are MNHEY and SVGAGI. Trimming took 0 bases from V and 4 from J; bases not matched to a gene: 1.

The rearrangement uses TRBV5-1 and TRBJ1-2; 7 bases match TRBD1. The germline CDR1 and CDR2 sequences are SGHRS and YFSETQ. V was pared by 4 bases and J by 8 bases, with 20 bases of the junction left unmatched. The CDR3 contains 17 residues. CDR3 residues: CASSPFGGGGDRYGYTF. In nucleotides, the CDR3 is TGCGCCAGCAGCCCCTTTGGAGGGGGCGGGGATAGATACGGCTACACCTTC.

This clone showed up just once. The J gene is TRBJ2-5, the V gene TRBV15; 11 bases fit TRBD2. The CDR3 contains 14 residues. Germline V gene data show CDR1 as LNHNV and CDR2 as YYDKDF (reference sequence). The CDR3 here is CATRLAGLQETQYF. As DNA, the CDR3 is TGTGCTACGAGACTAGCGGGGCTCCAAGAGACCCAGTACTTC.

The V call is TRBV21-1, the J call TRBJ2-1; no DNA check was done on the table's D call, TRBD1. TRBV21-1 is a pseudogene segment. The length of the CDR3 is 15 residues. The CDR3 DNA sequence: TGTGCCAGCCGAGATGGGAACAGGCAAGACAATGAGCAGTTCTTC. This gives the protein CASRDGNRQDNEQFF.

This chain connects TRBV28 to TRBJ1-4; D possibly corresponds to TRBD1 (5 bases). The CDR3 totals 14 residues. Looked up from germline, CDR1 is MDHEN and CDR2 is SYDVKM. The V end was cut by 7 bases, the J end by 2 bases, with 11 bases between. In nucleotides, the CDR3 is TGTGCCAGCACTCAGGAGGGGACTAATGAAAAACTGTTTTTT. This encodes CASTQEGTNEKLFF.

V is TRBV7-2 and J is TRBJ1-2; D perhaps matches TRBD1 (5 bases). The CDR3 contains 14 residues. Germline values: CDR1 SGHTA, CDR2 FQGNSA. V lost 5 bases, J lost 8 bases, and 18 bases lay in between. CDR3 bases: TGTGCCAGCAGCCCCGCGGGGGATTCTTTCGGCTACACCTTC. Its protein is CASSPAGDSFGYTF.

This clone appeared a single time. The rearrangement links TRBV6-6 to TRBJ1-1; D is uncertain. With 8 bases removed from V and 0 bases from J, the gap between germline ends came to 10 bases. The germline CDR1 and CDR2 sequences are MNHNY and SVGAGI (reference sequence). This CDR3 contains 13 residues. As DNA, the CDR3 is TGTGCCAGCCGGTGGGAGATGAACACTGAAGCTTTCTTT. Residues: CASRWEMNTEAFF.

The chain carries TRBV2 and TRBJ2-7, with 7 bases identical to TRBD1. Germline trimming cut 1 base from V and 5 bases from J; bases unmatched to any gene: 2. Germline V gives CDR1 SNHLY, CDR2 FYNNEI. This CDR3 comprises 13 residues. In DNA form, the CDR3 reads TGTGCCAGCAGTGAAGTGCAGGGGGACGAGCAGTACTTC. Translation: CASSEVQGDEQYF.

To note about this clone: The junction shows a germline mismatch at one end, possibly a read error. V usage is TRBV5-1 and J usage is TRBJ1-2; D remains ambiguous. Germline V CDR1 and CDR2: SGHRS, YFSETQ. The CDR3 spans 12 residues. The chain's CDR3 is CASSLNGEILAF. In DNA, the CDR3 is TGCGCCAGCTCTCTCAACGGGGAGATCCTCGCCTTC.

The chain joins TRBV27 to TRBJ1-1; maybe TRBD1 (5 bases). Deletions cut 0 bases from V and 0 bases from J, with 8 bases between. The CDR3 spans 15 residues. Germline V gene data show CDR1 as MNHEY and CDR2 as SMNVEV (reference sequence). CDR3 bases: TGTGCCAGCAGTTTATCCTCAGGGATGAACACTGAAGCTTTCTTT. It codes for CASSLSSGMNTEAFF.

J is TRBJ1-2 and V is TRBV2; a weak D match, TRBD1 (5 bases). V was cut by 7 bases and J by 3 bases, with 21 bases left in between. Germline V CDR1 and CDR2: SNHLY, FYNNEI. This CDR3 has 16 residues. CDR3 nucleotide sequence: TGTGCCAGCACCCTACGGGGGTCGGGGTTGGACTATGGCTACACCTTC. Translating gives CASTLRGSGLDYGYTF.

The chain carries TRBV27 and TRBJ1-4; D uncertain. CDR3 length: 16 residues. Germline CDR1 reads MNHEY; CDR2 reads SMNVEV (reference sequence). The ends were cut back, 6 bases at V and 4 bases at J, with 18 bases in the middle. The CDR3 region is CASSLSIEVYNEKLFF. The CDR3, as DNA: TGTGCCAGCAGCCTCAGCATTGAGGTCTATAATGAAAAACTGTTTTTT. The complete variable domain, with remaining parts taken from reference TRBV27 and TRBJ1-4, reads EAQVTQNPRYLITVTGKKLTVTCSQNMNHEYMSWYRQDPGLGLRQIYYSMNVEVTDKGDVPEGYKVSRKEKRNFPLILESPSPNQTSLYFCASSLSIEVYNEKLFFGSGTQLSVL.

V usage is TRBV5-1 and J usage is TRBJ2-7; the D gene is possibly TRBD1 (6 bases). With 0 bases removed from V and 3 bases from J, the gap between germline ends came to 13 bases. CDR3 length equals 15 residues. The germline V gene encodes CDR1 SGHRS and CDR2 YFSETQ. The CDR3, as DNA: TGCGCCAGCAGCTTGGATGGGACAACGATCTACGAGCAGTACTTC. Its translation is CASSLDGTTIYEQYF. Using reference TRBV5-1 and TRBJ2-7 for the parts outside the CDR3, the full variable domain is KAGVTQTPRYLIKTRGQQVTLSCSPISGHRSVSWYQQTPGQGLQFLFEYFSETQRNKGNFPGRFSGRQFSNSRSEMNVSTLELGDSALYLCASSLDGTTIYEQYFGPGTRLTVT.

For the CDR3, the DNA is TGTGCCAGCAGCCCGGCTCGGTGGGCCGGCTACACCTTC. As protein: CASSPARWAGYTF. The J gene is TRBJ1-2, the V gene TRBV6-5; no firm D call. CDR3 length equals 13 residues. V lost 6 bases to trimming and J lost 8 bases, with 16 bases between them. Germline V gene data show CDR1 as MNHEY and CDR2 as SVGAGI.

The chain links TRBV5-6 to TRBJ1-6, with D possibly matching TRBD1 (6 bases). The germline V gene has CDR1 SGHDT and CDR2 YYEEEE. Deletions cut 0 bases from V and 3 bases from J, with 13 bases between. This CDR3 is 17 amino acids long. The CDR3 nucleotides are TGTGCCAGCAGCTTGGGGGCGGCAGGGGTCTATAATTCACCCCTCCACTTT. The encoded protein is CASSLGAAGVYNSPLHF.

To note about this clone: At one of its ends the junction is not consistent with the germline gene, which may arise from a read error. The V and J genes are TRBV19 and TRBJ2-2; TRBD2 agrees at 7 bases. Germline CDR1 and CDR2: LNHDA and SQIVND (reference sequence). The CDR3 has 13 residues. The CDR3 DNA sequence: TGTGCCAGTGGGCGGGGGTACACCCGGGAGCTGTTTTTT. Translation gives CASGRGYTRELFF. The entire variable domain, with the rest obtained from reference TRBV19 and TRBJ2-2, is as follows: DGGITQSPKYLFRKEGQNVTLSCEQNLNHDAMYWYRQDPGQGLRLIYYSQIVNDFQKGDIAEGYSVSREKKESFPLTVTSAQKNPTAFYLCASGRGYTRELFFGEGSRLTVL.

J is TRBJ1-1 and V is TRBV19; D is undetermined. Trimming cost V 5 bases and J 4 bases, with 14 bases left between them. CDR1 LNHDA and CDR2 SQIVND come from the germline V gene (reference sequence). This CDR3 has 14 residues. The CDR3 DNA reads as TGTGCCAGTAGTGCCCGTTCGGGAGGCACTGAAGCTTTCTTT. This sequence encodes CASSARSGGTEAFF.

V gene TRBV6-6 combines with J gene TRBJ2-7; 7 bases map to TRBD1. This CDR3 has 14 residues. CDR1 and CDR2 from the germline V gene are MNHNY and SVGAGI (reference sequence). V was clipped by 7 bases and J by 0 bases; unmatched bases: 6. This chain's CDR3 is CASTYRDSSYEQYF. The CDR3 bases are TGTGCCAGCACCTACAGGGACAGCTCCTACGAGCAGTACTTC.

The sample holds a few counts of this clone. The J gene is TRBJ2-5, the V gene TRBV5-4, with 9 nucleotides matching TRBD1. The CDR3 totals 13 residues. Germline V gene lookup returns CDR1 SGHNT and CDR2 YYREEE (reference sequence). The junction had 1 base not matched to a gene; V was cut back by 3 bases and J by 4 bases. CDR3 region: CASSWGQGETQYF. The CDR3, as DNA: TGTGCCAGCAGCTGGGGACAGGGAGAGACCCAGTACTTC.